The 31 T cell receptor beta chains listed next were all sequenced from one sample in a study of OX40 agonist ivuxolimab in advanced cancers. The protocol was immunoSEQ multiplex PCR, while the TCRdb copy is restricted to in-frame clones and leaves out a portion. Among about 77,000 clones listed, over 85% were seen once. The starting material was CD4+ or CD8+ T cells sorted from blood, obtained in a trial of the OX40 agonist ivuxolimab. These receptors were collected from an adult with an advanced solid tumor such as melanoma, head and neck, liver or kidney cancer.

The CDR3 region is CASRSGTSDEQYF. The CDR3 nucleotides are TGTGCCAGTAGATCCGGGACTAGCGACGAGCAGTACTTC. The chain is built from TRBV19 and TRBJ2-7; 10 bases align to TRBD2. CDR3 length: 13 amino acids. The J segment lost 5 bases and the V segment lost 6 bases, leaving 4 bases of the junction unmatched. Germline loops: CDR1 LNHDA, CDR2 SQIVND (reference sequence). The complete variable domain, with remaining parts taken from reference TRBV19 and TRBJ2-7, reads DGGITQSPKYLFRKEGQNVTLSCEQNLNHDAMYWYRQDPGQGLRLIYYSQIVNDFQKGDIAEGYSVSREKKESFPLTVTSAQKNPTAFYLCASRSGTSDEQYFGPGTRLTVT.

The rearrangement joins TRBV6-5 to TRBJ2-2; 9 bases are shared with TRBD1. CDR1 and CDR2 from the germline V gene are MNHEY and SVGAGI. The CDR3 is 14 amino acids. CDR3 protein: CATGTGIATGELFF. For the CDR3, the DNA is TGTGCAACCGGGACAGGGATAGCCACCGGGGAGCTGTTTTTT.

The V gene is TRBV27, the J gene TRBJ2-2, with TRBD1 matching 10 bases. The germline gives CDR1 MNHEY, CDR2 SMNVEV (reference sequence). The CDR3 sequence is 15 residues long. Unmatched junction bases numbered 4, after V lost 3 bases and J lost 6 bases. This CDR3 is CASSLGTGVPGELFF. The CDR3 DNA follows: TGTGCCAGCAGTTTGGGGACAGGGGTGCCCGGGGAGCTGTTTTTT.

This clone was seen just once. The J gene is TRBJ2-7, the V gene TRBV7-8, with 8 bases aligning to TRBD2. This CDR3 is built from 13 residues. The V segment lost 6 bases and the J segment 5 bases; nucleotides outside the gene matches: 6. Germline CDR1 and CDR2: SGHVS and FQNEAQ. Here the CDR3 reads CASRGLDPHEQYF. CDR3 sequence (DNA): TGTGCCAGCAGGGGACTAGATCCCCACGAGCAGTACTTC.

The chain combines TRBV27 with TRBJ2-5; 10 bases align to TRBD2. CDR1 is MNHEY and CDR2 is SMNVEV in the germline V gene (reference sequence). The CDR3 is made up of 13 amino acids. Trimming cost V 4 bases and J 4 bases; bases outside gene matches: 0. CDR3: CASSSSGGETQYF. The CDR3 DNA is TGTGCCAGCAGTTCTAGCGGGGGAGAGACCCAGTACTTC.

The chain combines TRBV30 with TRBJ1-1; possibly TRBD1 for D (6 bases). In germline, CDR1 is GTSNPN, CDR2 SVGIG (reference sequence). The germline V and J ends were trimmed by 2 bases and 5 bases, with 9 bases remaining between them. CDR3 size: 12 residues. The CDR3 loop is CAWSPGVTEAFF. The CDR3 DNA is TGTGCCTGGAGTCCAGGGGTTACTGAAGCTTTCTTT.

This chain connects TRBV27 to TRBJ2-7, with 8 bases matching TRBD1. The trim removed 3 bases at V and 4 bases at J, leaving 17 bases unmatched. CDR3 length: 18 residues. Germline CDR1 MNHEY, CDR2 SMNVEV (reference sequence). The CDR3 DNA reads as TGTGCCAGCAGTTTCCTACCTTCCGGGACAGGAATTAATTACGAGCAGTACTTC. This sequence encodes CASSFLPSGTGINYEQYF.

This chain joins TRBV7-9 and TRBJ2-1; the D gene is possibly TRBD1 (5 bases). Trimming shortened V by 5 bases and J by 2 bases, and 16 bases separated the two germline ends. The length of the CDR3 is 16 residues. The germline V gene encodes CDR1 SEHNR and CDR2 FQNEAQ (reference sequence). The DNA for the CDR3 is TGTGCCAGCAGCCATCTTACAGGTCCACCCTACAATGAGCAGTTCTTC. The encoded protein is CASSHLTGPPYNEQFF.

This clone came up once. CDR3: CASSPTGLHDTIYF. DNA for the CDR3: TGTGCCAGCTCACCTACGGGTCTCCACGACACCATATATTTT. The genes are TRBV18 and TRBJ1-3; the D is unclear. This CDR3 is 14 amino acids long. Germline-derived CDR1 and CDR2 are KGHSH and LQKENI. Trimming removed 3 bases from V and 8 bases from J, with 14 bases in between.

The rearrangement links TRBV19 to TRBJ1-1, with D perhaps matching TRBD1 (6 bases). Germline lookup yields CDR1 LNHDA and CDR2 SQIVND (reference sequence). V shed 5 bases and J shed 5 bases, with 15 bases lying between them. This CDR3 contains 14 residues. The CDR3 is CASSPLTGRTEAFF. In nucleotides, the CDR3 is TGTGCCAGTAGTCCTCTAACAGGGAGAACTGAAGCTTTCTTT.

As regards this clone: The same CDR3 is also encoded by other DNA sequences in this sample. The gene calls are TRBV4-1 and TRBJ1-5; D unclear. V was pared by 0 bases and J by 0 bases, with 3 bases between. The germline V gene encodes CDR1 MGHRA and CDR2 YSYEKL. CDR3 length equals 14 residues. CDR3: CASSQDLSNQPQHF. In DNA form, the CDR3 reads TGCGCCAGCAGCCAAGATCTTAGCAATCAGCCCCAGCATTTT.

The gene calls are TRBV19 and TRBJ1-4, with D tentatively TRBD1 (6 bases). With 3 bases removed from V and 0 bases from J, the gap between germline ends came to 11 bases. The CDR3 is 16 residues long. The germline V gene encodes CDR1 LNHDA and CDR2 SQIVND (reference sequence). Here the CDR3 reads CASSIAAGATNEKLFF. The CDR3 nucleotides are TGTGCCAGTAGTATTGCTGCAGGGGCAACTAATGAAAAACTGTTTTTT.

V gene TRBV13 combines with J gene TRBJ1-1; D not certain. This CDR3 has 12 residues. The V gene lost 5 bases and the J gene lost 11 bases, with 15 bases spanning the gap. CDR1 PRHDT and CDR2 FYEKMQ come from the germline V gene (reference sequence). CDR3 sequence (DNA): TGTGCCAGCAGCCTTCCGGGGTGGCGGGCTTTCTTT. This gives the protein CASSLPGWRAFF.

The chain carries TRBV28 and TRBJ2-7; 7 bases fit TRBD1. V was clipped by 8 bases and J by 2 bases; unmatched bases: 12. The CDR3 consists of 15 residues. Germline CDR1 reads MDHEN; CDR2 reads SYDVKM. CDR3 in DNA: TGTGCCAGCGGCACAGGGGAAGATAGCCCCTACGAGCAGTACTTC. Amino acid sequence: CASGTGEDSPYEQYF. Using reference TRBV28 and TRBJ2-7 for the parts outside the CDR3, the full variable domain is DVKVTQSSRYLVKRTGEKVFLECVQDMDHENMFWYRQDPGLGLRLIYFSYDVKMKEKGDIPEGYSVSREKKERFSLILESASTNQTSMYLCASGTGEDSPYEQYFGPGTRLTVT.

The chain has TRBV19 and TRBJ1-3; a weak D match, TRBD1 (6 bases). CDR1 and CDR2 from the germline V gene are LNHDA and SQIVND (reference sequence). There are 19 residues in the CDR3. Trimming cost V 5 bases and J 0 bases, with 23 bases left between them. This chain's CDR3 is CASSLTGLDGPSSGNTIYF. CDR3 nucleotides: TGTGCCAGTAGTTTGACAGGCCTAGACGGGCCTAGCTCTGGAAACACCATATATTTT.

CDR3 sequence reads: CASSLLRYEQYF. In DNA form, the CDR3 reads TGTGCCAGCAGTCTACTCCGCTACGAGCAGTACTTC. The chain uses TRBV28 and TRBJ2-7, with D unresolved. V lost 5 bases and J lost 3, with 8 bases in between. Germline V gives CDR1 MDHEN, CDR2 SYDVKM. The CDR3 contains 12 residues.

The rearrangement uses TRBV4-3 and TRBJ2-1; D gene unclear. There are 13 residues in the CDR3. The germline gives CDR1 LGHNA, CDR2 YSLEER. The germline V and J ends were trimmed by 1 base and 4 bases, with 5 bases remaining between them. CDR3 sequence: CASSQGLYNEQFF. CDR3 sequence (DNA): TGCGCCAGCAGCCAAGGACTTTACAATGAGCAGTTCTTC.

The chain couples TRBV6-5 to TRBJ1-2; D uncertain. CDR1 MNHEY and CDR2 SVGAGI come from the germline V gene. Trimming pared 5 bases from V and 5 bases from J, leaving 18 bases between. The CDR3 extends over 15 amino acids. CDR3: CASSPRVLHPYGYTF. CDR3 nucleotide sequence: TGTGCCAGCAGTCCCCGGGTCTTACACCCATATGGCTACACCTTC.

The chain has TRBV2 and TRBJ2-7; 7 nucleotides agree with TRBD1. The V and J ends lost 4 bases and 1 base, in that order; junction bases with no gene match: 1. Per the germline V gene, CDR1 is SNHLY and CDR2 is FYNNEI. This CDR3 spans 13 amino acids. The CDR3 sequence: CASSGDRSYEQYF. CDR3 sequence (DNA): TGTGCCAGCAGTGGGGACAGATCCTACGAGCAGTACTTC.

The chain uses TRBV5-1 and TRBJ2-7; D remains ambiguous. The V and J ends lost 1 base and 0 bases respectively, with 11 bases between them. The CDR3 runs 15 residues. CDR1 SGHRS and CDR2 YFSETQ come from the germline V gene. CDR3 protein: CASSLWSGSSYEQYF. The DNA of the CDR3 is TGCGCCAGCAGCTTGTGGTCGGGCAGCTCCTACGAGCAGTACTTC.

This sequence joins TRBV7-2 and TRBJ2-7, with D hard to call. V was pared by 5 bases and J by 7 bases, with 9 bases between. This CDR3 has 11 residues. Germline loops: CDR1 SGHTA, CDR2 FQGNSA. Here the CDR3 DNA reads TGTGCCAGCAGCGTCTCTCGGGAGCAGTACTTC. It translates to CASSVSREQYF.

The chain couples TRBV27 to TRBJ1-1; D perhaps matches TRBD1 (5 bases). V shed 1 base and J shed 4 bases, with 16 bases lying between them. Germline V gives CDR1 MNHEY, CDR2 SMNVEV (reference sequence). The CDR3 sequence is 16 residues long. The CDR3 loop reads CASSLWTKGAGTEAFF. In DNA, the CDR3 is TGTGCCAGCAGTTTATGGACAAAAGGGGCGGGCACTGAAGCTTTCTTT.

This chain's CDR3 is CASSPPRETETQYF. DNA of the CDR3: TGTGCCAGCAGCCCTCCCAGGGAAACAGAGACCCAGTACTTC. This chain uses TRBV6-6 with TRBJ2-5; possibly TRBD1 for D (5 bases). Deletions cut 6 bases from V and 4 bases from J, with 15 bases between. The CDR3 totals 14 residues. Per germline, CDR1 MNHNY and CDR2 SVGAGI (reference sequence).

V usage is TRBV7-2 and J usage is TRBJ1-1; 10 nucleotides align to TRBD1. The V gene's germline CDR1 is SGHTA and CDR2 FQGNSA. The J segment lost 10 bases and the V segment lost 1 base, leaving 3 bases of the junction unmatched. The CDR3 loop spans 13 amino acids. The CDR3 protein is CASSLGDRGVAFF. The CDR3 nucleotides are TGTGCCAGCAGCTTAGGGGACAGGGGTGTAGCTTTCTTT.

J is TRBJ2-5 and V is TRBV4-1; 11 bases match TRBD2. Matching the DNA end better, TRBJ2-7 makes the J call doubtful. Germline lookup yields CDR1 MGHRA and CDR2 YSYEKL. This CDR3 contains 16 residues. The CDR3 coding sequence is TGCGCCAGCAGCCAGCGCATGGGACTAGCGGTCTACGAGCAGTACTTC. Its translation is CASSQRMGLAVYEQYF.

Details on this clone: Other DNA sequences from this sample encode an identical CDR3 as well. The V and J genes are TRBV9 and TRBJ1-1; D is ambiguous. Trimming shortened V by 0 bases and J by 1 base, and 4 bases separated the two germline ends. This CDR3 spans 13 amino acids. CDR1 and CDR2 from the germline V gene are SGDLS and YYNGEE. CDR3 coding DNA: TGTGCCAGCAGCGTAGCAGGGAACACTGAAGCTTTCTTT. Protein: CASSVAGNTEAFF.

This chain connects TRBV4-1 to TRBJ2-3, with D uncertain. Trimming removed 3 bases at V and 0 bases at J, with 7 bases between. The CDR3 covers 14 residues. Germline CDR1 MGHRA, CDR2 YSYEKL. CDR3 region: CASSHYASTDTQYF. The CDR3 DNA follows: TGCGCCAGCAGCCATTATGCTAGCACAGATACGCAGTATTTT.

This clone was recorded only once. The CDR3 bases are TGCAGCGTTCAGGGACAATCGTACACTGAAGCTTTCTTT. Its translation: CSVQGQSYTEAFF. The chain recombines TRBV29-1 with TRBJ1-1, with D maybe TRBD1 (6 bases). This CDR3 region has 13 residues. The ends were cut back, 5 bases at V and 3 bases at J, with 13 bases in the middle. Germline V gene lookup returns CDR1 SQVTM and CDR2 ANQGSEA. Variable domain in full (rest from reference TRBV29-1 and TRBJ1-1): SAVISQKPSRDICQRGTSLTIQCQVDSQVTMMFWYRQQPGQSLTLIATANQGSEATYESGFVIDKFPISRPNLTFSTLTVSNMSPEDSSIYLCSVQGQSYTEAFFGQGTRLTVV.

The chain recombines TRBV7-9 with TRBJ1-2; no definite D call. V gave up 0 bases and J gave up 5 bases, with 16 bases separating them. CDR3 length: 16 residues. Germline assignment: CDR1 SEHNR and CDR2 FQNEAQ (reference sequence). The CDR3 DNA reads TGTGCCAGCAGCTTAGCGTACGGTAACGACGGGTATGGCTACACCTTC. This codes for CASSLAYGNDGYGYTF. Complete variable domain (other parts from reference TRBV7-9 and TRBJ1-2): DTGVSQNPRHKITKRGQNVTFRCDPISEHNRLYWYRQTLGQGPEFLTYFQNEAQLEKSRLLSDRFSAERPKGSFSTLEIQRTEQGDSAMYLCASSLAYGNDGYGYTFGSGTRLTVV.

The chain couples TRBV7-9 to TRBJ1-4, with a possible D match to TRBD1 (5 bases). V lost 4 bases and J lost 0, with 12 bases in between. The CDR3 totals 16 residues. CDR1 SEHNR and CDR2 FQNEAQ come from the germline V gene (reference sequence). The CDR3 DNA is TGTGCCAGCAGCTCGGGGCAAAGCGCAACTAATGAAAAACTGTTTTTT. Amino acid sequence: CASSSGQSATNEKLFF.

The chain has TRBV4-3 and TRBJ2-7; 11 bases align to TRBD1. The CDR3 has 15 amino acids. The V segment lost 5 bases and the J segment 5 bases; nucleotides outside the gene matches: 8. Looked up from germline, CDR1 is LGHNA and CDR2 is YSLEER. The CDR3 DNA reads as TGCGCCAGCAGCGTCAGGACAGGGGGCGCCGACGAGCAGTACTTC. Its translation: CASSVRTGGADEQYF.